This TCR beta chain was profiled in a study of T cell repertoires and HLA-DP antigens. This CDR3 has 13 residues. In germline, CDR1 is SNHLY, CDR2 FYNNEI. Trimming stripped 2 bases from V and 1 base from J, with 5 bases between. TCRdb keeps only in-frame clones here, not all; method: immunoSEQ multiplex PCR. The sample shows around 90,000 clones, 86% of them seen only once. About this clone itself: The antigen is not known.

Sequenced input: CD4+ T cells from PBMCs. This rearrangement joins TRBV2 to TRBJ1-1; D uncertain. The sequence was obtained from a man between 45 and 60 years old in good health and CMV-seronegative. As DNA, the CDR3 is TGTGCCAGCAGTGAAAGCAGGAACACTGAAGCTTTCTTT. Encoded protein: CASSESRNTEAFF. The complete variable domain, with remaining parts taken from reference TRBV2 and TRBJ1-1, reads EPEVTQTPSHQVTQMGQEVILRCVPISNHLYFYWYRQILGQKVEFLVSFYNNEISEKSEIFDDQFSVERPDGSNFTLKIRSTKLEDSAMYFCASSESRNTEAFFGQGTRLTVV.